The 28 T cell receptor beta chains below come from one sample, sequenced in a study of CD8 T cells in ankylosing spondylitis. TCRdb used MiXCR to reprocess the 5' RACE reads, holding one entry per CDR3 protein. Among about 800,000 distinct CDR3 sequences listed, 12% were seen once. Study findings and constraints: Among TCR beta sequences, a motif of eight or nine highly homologous variants appeared characteristic of ankylosing spondylitis blood.

Antigen specificity for these receptors is unknown. Sequencing used blood, either unsorted or a sorted T cell fraction (not recorded which). The receptors shown here come from a male donor with ankylosing spondylitis.

The table lists this clonotype with many counts. The V call is TRBV27, the J call TRBJ2-7, with 9 bases lining up with TRBD2. Germline values: CDR1 MNHEY, CDR2 SMNVEV (reference sequence). There are 16 residues in the CDR3. V gave up 4 bases and J gave up 2 bases; unmatched junction bases: 9. Here the CDR3 reads CASSSLWVAGAYEQYF. The CDR3 DNA follows: TGTGCCAGCAGTTCCCTTTGGGTAGCGGGAGCCTACGAGCAGTACTTC.

The chain combines TRBV30 with TRBJ2-3; 9 bases agree with TRBD2. Germline V lookup: CDR1 GTSNPN, CDR2 SVGIG (reference sequence). The junction had 9 bases not matched to a gene; V was cut back by 4 bases and J by 4 bases. The CDR3 is made up of 15 amino acids. CDR3 in DNA: TGTGCCTGGAAAGAACCTAGCGGGATACCAGATACGCAGTATTTT. Translating gives CAWKEPSGIPDTQYF.

The CDR3, as DNA: TGTGCCAGCAGCCGCCGGGGCACCTTCTACGAGCAGTACTTC. Translated, it gives CASSRRGTFYEQYF. V usage is TRBV7-2 and J usage is TRBJ2-7; tentatively, D is TRBD1 or TRBD2 (5 bases each). CDR3 length: 14 residues. V gave up 5 bases and J gave up 3 bases, with 14 bases separating them. Germline V lookup: CDR1 SGHTA, CDR2 FQGNSA.

Only a few counts were recorded for this clonotype. The J gene is TRBJ1-1, the V gene TRBV7-9; D remains ambiguous. The CDR3 contains 14 residues. Germline V gives CDR1 SEHNR, CDR2 FQNEAQ (reference sequence). V dropped 5 bases and J dropped 5 bases, with 15 bases sitting between them. DNA for the CDR3: TGTGCCAGCAGCGGCCTGAAGGGAAATACTGAAGCTTTCTTT. Translation gives CASSGLKGNTEAFF.

The V call is TRBV5-1, the J call TRBJ2-7; the D is unclear. Trimming left V 1 base short and J 0 bases short, with 8 bases between. This CDR3 contains 14 residues. Germline V gives CDR1 SGHRS, CDR2 YFSETQ. The DNA of the CDR3 is TGCGCCAGCAGCTTGATTCATAGCTCCTACGAGCAGTACTTC. Protein: CASSLIHSSYEQYF.

In its sample, this clonotype was seen many times. The chain is built from TRBV29-1 and TRBJ1-4; TRBD1 is a possible D gene (5 bases). The CDR3 length is 12 residues. Germline values: CDR1 SQVTM, CDR2 ANQGSEA. Trimming removed 7 bases from V and 8 bases from J, with 14 bases in between. The CDR3 sequence is CSAAGGEEKLFF. CDR3 bases: TGCAGCGCCGCCGGGGGTGAAGAAAAACTGTTTTTT.

The sample holds a few counts of this clonotype. The CDR3 loop reads CSVGLGMGYGYTF. The DNA for the CDR3 is TGCAGCGTTGGTTTAGGGATGGGCTATGGCTACACCTTC. This chain connects TRBV29-1 to TRBJ1-2; the D is unclear. Per the germline V gene, CDR1 is SQVTM and CDR2 is ANQGSEA. Trimming took off 4 bases at V and 4 bases at J, with 13 bases between the two ends. This CDR3 region has 13 residues. Together with reference TRBV29-1 and TRBJ1-2, the CDR3 gives the full variable domain: SAVISQKPSRDICQRGTSLTIQCQVDSQVTMMFWYRQQPGQSLTLIATANQGSEATYESGFVIDKFPISRPNLTFSTLTVSNMSPEDSSIYLCSVGLGMGYGYTFGSGTRLTVV.

This clonotype turned up a few times. This chain uses TRBV20-1 with TRBJ2-1; D is unclear. Per the germline V gene, CDR1 is DFQATT and CDR2 is SNEGSKA (reference sequence). This CDR3 has 12 amino acids. Trimming removed 2 bases at V and 10 bases at J, with 12 bases between. DNA of the CDR3: TGCAGTGCTAGAATCCCTTCCAGAGAGCAGTTCTTC. Its translation is CSARIPSREQFF.

In regard to this clonotype: Given the absence of the conserved phenylalanine or tryptophan at the CDR3 end, a read error is likely. The chain's CDR3 is CSARAGGGAEQYL. The CDR3 DNA reads as TGCAGTGCCAGGGCAGGTGGGGGCGCCGAGCAGTACCTC. V usage is TRBV20-1 and J usage is TRBJ2-7; D possibly corresponds to TRBD1 (6 bases). Trimming cost V 6 bases and J 6 bases, with 18 bases left between them. This CDR3 is built from 13 residues. Looked up from germline, CDR1 is DFQATT and CDR2 is SNEGSKA (reference sequence).

The chain recombines TRBV15 with TRBJ2-1; 15 bases are shared with TRBD2. Germline V gene lookup returns CDR1 LNHNV and CDR2 YYDKDF (reference sequence). This CDR3 contains 15 residues. V trimming: 0 bases; J trimming: 16 bases; junction bases outside the gene matches: 7. CDR3 sequence reads: CATSRDVGTSGGNFF. The CDR3 region has the DNA TGTGCCACCAGCAGAGATGTCGGGACTAGCGGGGGGAACTTCTTC.

This clonotype was picked up many times. The chain combines TRBV5-1 with TRBJ2-1, with a tentative D call TRBD2 (6 bases). This CDR3 has 15 amino acids. From germline, CDR1 is SGHRS and CDR2 YFSETQ. V was shortened by 4 bases and J by 4 bases, with 15 bases between the two germline ends. This CDR3 reads CASSVLSGPYNEQFF. The DNA for the CDR3 is TGCGCCAGCAGCGTCCTAAGCGGGCCTTACAATGAGCAGTTCTTC.

In this sample, this clonotype turned up a few times. The chain is built from TRBV2 and TRBJ2-5; D unresolved. V gave up 6 bases and J gave up 4 bases, with 15 bases separating them. CDR3 length: 14 amino acids. CDR1 and CDR2 from the germline V gene are SNHLY and FYNNEI. The DNA of the CDR3 is TGTGCCAGCAGGAGAGACCCGACGGCAGAGACCCAGTACTTC. As protein: CASRRDPTAETQYF.

This clonotype has at least ten counts. The chain recombines TRBV7-2 with TRBJ1-1; D is uncertain. Looked up from germline, CDR1 is SGHTA and CDR2 is FQGNSA. V dropped 3 bases and J dropped 7 bases, with 12 bases sitting between them. The CDR3 loop spans 13 amino acids. This CDR3 reads CASSFKREVEAFF. The CDR3 DNA reads TGTGCCAGCAGCTTTAAACGGGAGGTTGAAGCTTTCTTT.

The rearrangement links TRBV20-1 to TRBJ1-5; 9 nucleotides match TRBD1. The ends lost 5 bases at V and 9 bases at J; junction bases unmatched: 20. Germline CDR1 reads DFQATT; CDR2 reads SNEGSKA (reference sequence). The CDR3 runs to 17 residues. The CDR3 DNA follows: TGCAGTGCTTCCCGGGGCGAGGGGGACAGGGTCTTTTCGCCCCAGCATTTT. Amino acid sequence: CSASRGEGDRVFSPQHF.

The sample holds many counts of this clonotype. This rearrangement joins TRBV29-1 to TRBJ1-1; D gene uncertain. Germline loops: CDR1 SQVTM, CDR2 ANQGSEA. This CDR3 contains 13 residues. Trimming removed 2 bases from V and 0 bases from J, with 7 bases in between. CDR3 sequence (DNA): TGCAGCGTTGAAACAAAGATGAACACTGAAGCTTTCTTT. It codes for CSVETKMNTEAFF.

The chain carries TRBV12-3 or TRBV12-4 and TRBJ2-7; D uncertain. The CDR3 has 14 residues. The germline V and J ends were trimmed by 6 bases and 1 base, with 13 bases remaining between them. CDR3 sequence: CASSELGQSYEQYF. CDR3 bases: TGTGCCAGCAGCGAACTCGGCCAGTCCTACGAGCAGTACTTC.

The V gene is TRBV19, the J gene TRBJ2-1, with 9 nucleotides matching TRBD2. The V gene's germline CDR1 is LNHDA and CDR2 SQIVND (reference sequence). J was trimmed by 7 bases and V by 5 bases; bases with no gene match: 9. The CDR3 length is 15 residues. The CDR3 region is CASSVGLAGRNEQFF. The CDR3, as DNA: TGTGCCAGTAGTGTCGGGCTAGCGGGAAGGAATGAGCAGTTCTTC.

This clonotype was picked up a small number of times. The chain employs TRBV7-2 and TRBJ2-5, with D unclear. CDR3 size: 14 residues. The germline V and J ends were trimmed by 9 bases and 4 bases, with 18 bases remaining between them. CDR1 is SGHTA, CDR2 FQGNSA, per germline. CDR3 in DNA: TGTGCCAGTTCTCCAAACCCTAGTATAGAGACCCAGTACTTC. Translating gives CASSPNPSIETQYF. Variable domain in full (rest from reference TRBV7-2 and TRBJ2-5): GAGVSQSPSNKVTEKGKDVELRCDPISGHTALYWYRQSLGQGLEFLIYFQGNSAPDKSGLPSDRFSAERTGGSVSTLTIQRTQQEDSAVYLCASSPNPSIETQYFGPGTRLLVL.

This clonotype has just a few counts. The gene calls are TRBV6-1 and TRBJ2-7; 8 bases map to TRBD1. The germline gives CDR1 MNHNS, CDR2 SASEGT. V lost 5 bases, J lost 5 bases, and 5 bases stayed unmatched. This CDR3 is 13 amino acids long. CDR3 nucleotide sequence: TGTGCCAGCAGTCGACAGGGGATTGACGAGCAGTACTTC. It yields the protein CASSRQGIDEQYF.

The chain employs TRBV12-3 or TRBV12-4 and TRBJ2-7, with 9 bases aligning to TRBD2. The V and J ends lost 2 bases and 5 bases, in that order; junction bases with no gene match: 16. There are 18 residues in the CDR3. The CDR3 here is CASSLKALLAGLNHEQYF. As DNA, the CDR3 is TGTGCCAGCAGTTTAAAGGCCCTCCTAGCGGGGCTCAACCACGAGCAGTACTTC.

In its sample, this clonotype was seen a few times. This CDR3 is CASSLEAVHTEAFF. In nucleotides, the CDR3 is TGCGCCAGCAGCTTGGAGGCTGTACACACTGAAGCTTTCTTT. This chain links TRBV5-1 with TRBJ1-1; D not certain. The CDR3 spans 14 residues. Looked up from germline, CDR1 is SGHRS and CDR2 is YFSETQ. With 0 bases removed from V and 3 bases from J, the gap between germline ends came to 9 bases.

This clonotype was seen more than once but under ten times. This rearrangement joins TRBV20-1 to TRBJ2-7; D is undetermined. The CDR3 sequence is 14 residues long. CDR1 is DFQATT and CDR2 is SNEGSKA in the germline V gene (reference sequence). The ends were cut back, 6 bases at V and 0 bases at J, with 15 bases in the middle. The CDR3 protein is CSAPIRHSSYEQYF. The CDR3 region has the DNA TGCAGTGCACCAATTCGGCATAGCTCCTACGAGCAGTACTTC.

The gene calls are TRBV18 and TRBJ2-1, with D possibly TRBD2 on 6 matching bases. Trimming took 5 bases from V and 8 from J, leaving 19 bases between them. This CDR3 comprises 15 residues. Looked up from germline, CDR1 is KGHSH and CDR2 is LQKENI. The CDR3 bases are TGTGCCAGCTCAGAAGGAGGAGGGCCGGGGTATGAGCAGTTCTTC. Encoded protein: CASSEGGGPGYEQFF.

This clonotype was picked up a small number of times. The genes are TRBV9 and TRBJ2-1; 11 bases agree with TRBD2. Germline values: CDR1 SGDLS, CDR2 YYNGEE. The CDR3 extends over 19 amino acids. J lost 2 bases, V lost 4 bases, and 14 bases had no gene match. This chain's CDR3 is CASSPRGSGRAGTYNEQFF. CDR3 in DNA: TGTGCCAGCAGCCCCCGAGGTAGCGGGAGGGCGGGGACCTACAATGAGCAGTTCTTC.

This clonotype was detected a few times. The chain carries TRBV9 and TRBJ2-3; D is undetermined. Germline loops: CDR1 SGDLS, CDR2 YYNGEE. Trimming left V 2 bases short and J 2 bases short, with 9 bases between. There are 14 residues in the CDR3. CDR3 in amino acids: CASSVDANTDTQYF. DNA of the CDR3: TGTGCCAGCAGCGTCGACGCGAACACAGATACGCAGTATTTT.

The chain combines TRBV6-2 or TRBV6-3 with TRBJ2-3; 9 positions agree with TRBD2. Losses at the gene ends were 6 bases for V and 7 bases for J; bases not matched to a gene: 11. The CDR3 has 15 amino acids. The germline gives CDR1 MNHEY, CDR2 SVGEGT. CDR3 loop: CASRRREGPGNTQYF. The CDR3 nucleotides are TGTGCCAGCAGACGGCGGGAGGGCCCGGGGAATACGCAGTATTTT.

Only a few counts were recorded for this clonotype. The chain combines TRBV29-1 with TRBJ1-2, with unresolved D. The CDR3 runs to 12 residues. Germline V gene data show CDR1 as SQVTM and CDR2 as ANQGSEA. Trimming removed 0 bases from V and 4 bases from J, with 6 bases in between. The CDR3 region has the DNA TGCAGCGTTGAAGACAGGCCCTATGGCTACACCTTC. Translation: CSVEDRPYGYTF.

V gene TRBV7-9 combines with J gene TRBJ2-5; D remains ambiguous. The CDR3 contains 14 residues. Germline CDR1 SEHNR, CDR2 FQNEAQ (reference sequence). V was cut by 5 bases and J by 2 bases, with 12 bases left in between. CDR3 in amino acids: CASSVYQGQETQYF. The DNA for the CDR3 is TGTGCCAGCAGCGTATATCAAGGGCAAGAGACCCAGTACTTC.